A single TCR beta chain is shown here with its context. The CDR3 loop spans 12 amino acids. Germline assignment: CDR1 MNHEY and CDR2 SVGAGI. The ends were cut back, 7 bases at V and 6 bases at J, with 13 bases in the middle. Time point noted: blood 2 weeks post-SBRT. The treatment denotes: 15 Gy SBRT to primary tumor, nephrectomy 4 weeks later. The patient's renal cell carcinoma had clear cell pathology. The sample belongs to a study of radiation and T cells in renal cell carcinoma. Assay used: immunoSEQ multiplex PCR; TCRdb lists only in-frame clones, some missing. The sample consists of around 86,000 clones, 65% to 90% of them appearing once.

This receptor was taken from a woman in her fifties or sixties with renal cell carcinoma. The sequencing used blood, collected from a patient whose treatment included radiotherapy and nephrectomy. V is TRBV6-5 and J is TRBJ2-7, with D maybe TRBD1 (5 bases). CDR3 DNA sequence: TGTGCCAGCACCTCCGCTGGGGCCGAGCAGTACTTC. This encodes CASTSAGAEQYF.